Included here is one T cell receptor (beta chain) sequence, with context. Antigen: not known. After extraction with the RNeasy kit, about 0.45 to 1 ug of the RNA was reverse transcribed using random hexamers. TCRdb re-called the immunoSEQ multiplex PCR reads with MiXCR, one entry per CDR3 protein. Of a few hundred thousand distinct CDR3 sequences listed, 95% are singletons. The data were obtained in a study of CD8 T cells in Susac syndrome. Findings of the study overall: The study recognized that its TCR sequencing and HLA analysis covered a relatively small number of individuals.

The V gene lost 6 bases and the J gene lost 0 bases, with 12 bases spanning the gap. This CDR3 spans 15 amino acids. The J gene is TRBJ1-3, the V gene TRBV12-3 or TRBV12-4; D ambiguous. The receptor's source is a human donor with multiple sclerosis. What was sequenced was CD4+ T cells from PBMCs. CDR3 sequence reads: CASSAPRNSGNTIYF. CDR3 in DNA: TGTGCCAGCAGCGCTCCTCGTAACTCTGGAAACACCATATATTTT.